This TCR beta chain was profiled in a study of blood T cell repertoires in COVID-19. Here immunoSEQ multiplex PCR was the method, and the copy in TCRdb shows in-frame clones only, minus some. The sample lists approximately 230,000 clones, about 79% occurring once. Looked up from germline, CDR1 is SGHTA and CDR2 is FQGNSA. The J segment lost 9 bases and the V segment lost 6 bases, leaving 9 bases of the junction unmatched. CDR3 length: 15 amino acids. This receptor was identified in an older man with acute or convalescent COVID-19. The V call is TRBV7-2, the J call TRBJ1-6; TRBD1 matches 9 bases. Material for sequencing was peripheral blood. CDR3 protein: CASSGTGREVSPLHF. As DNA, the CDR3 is TGTGCCAGCAGTGGGACAGGGCGAGAGGTTTCACCCCTCCACTTT.